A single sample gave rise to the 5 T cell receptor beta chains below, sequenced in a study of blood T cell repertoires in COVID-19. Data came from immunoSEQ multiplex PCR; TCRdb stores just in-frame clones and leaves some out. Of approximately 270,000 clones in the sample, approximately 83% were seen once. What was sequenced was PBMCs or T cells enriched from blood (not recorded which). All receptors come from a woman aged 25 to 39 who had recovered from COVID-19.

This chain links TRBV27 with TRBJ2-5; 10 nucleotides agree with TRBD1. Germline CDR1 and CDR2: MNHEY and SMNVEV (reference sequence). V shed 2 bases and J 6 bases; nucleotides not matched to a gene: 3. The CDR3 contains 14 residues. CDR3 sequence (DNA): TGTGCCAGCAGTTTACGACAGGGGGCTAAGACCCAGTACTTC. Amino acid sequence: CASSLRQGAKTQYF.

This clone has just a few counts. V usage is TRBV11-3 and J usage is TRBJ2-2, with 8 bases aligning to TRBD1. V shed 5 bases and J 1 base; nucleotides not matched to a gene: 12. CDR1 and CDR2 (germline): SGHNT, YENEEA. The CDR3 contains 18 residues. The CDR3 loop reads CASSGTRGQGENTGELFF. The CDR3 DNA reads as TGTGCCAGCAGCGGGACCCGTGGACAGGGAGAGAACACCGGGGAGCTGTTTTTT.

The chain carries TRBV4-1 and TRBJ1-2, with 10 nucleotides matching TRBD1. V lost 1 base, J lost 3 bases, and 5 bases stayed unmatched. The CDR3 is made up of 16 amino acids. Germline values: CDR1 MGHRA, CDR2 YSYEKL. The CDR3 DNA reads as TGCGCCAGCAGCCAAGCTCCCGGGACAGGGGACTATGGCTACACCTTC. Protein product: CASSQAPGTGDYGYTF.

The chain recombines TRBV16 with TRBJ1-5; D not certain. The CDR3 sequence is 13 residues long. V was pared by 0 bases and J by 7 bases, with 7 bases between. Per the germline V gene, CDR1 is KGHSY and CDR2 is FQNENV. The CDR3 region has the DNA TGTGCCAGCAGCCAATCTGGCCCACAGCCCCAGCATTTT. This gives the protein CASSQSGPQPQHF.

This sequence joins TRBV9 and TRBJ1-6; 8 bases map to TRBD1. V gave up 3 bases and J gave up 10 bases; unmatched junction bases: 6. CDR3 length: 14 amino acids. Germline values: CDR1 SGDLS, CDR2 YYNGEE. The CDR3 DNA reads TGTGCCAGCAGCGCCGGACAGGGTCGGTCACCCCTCCACTTT. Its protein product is CASSAGQGRSPLHF.